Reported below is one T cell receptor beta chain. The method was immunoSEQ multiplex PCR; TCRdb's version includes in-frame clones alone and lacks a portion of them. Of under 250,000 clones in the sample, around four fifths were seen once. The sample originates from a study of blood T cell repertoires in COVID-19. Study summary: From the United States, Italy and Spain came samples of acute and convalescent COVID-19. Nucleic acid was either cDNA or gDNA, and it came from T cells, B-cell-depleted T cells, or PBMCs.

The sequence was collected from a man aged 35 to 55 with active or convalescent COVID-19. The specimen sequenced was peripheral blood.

CDR3 in amino acids: CASSSWTSPSNEQYF. The CDR3 DNA sequence: TGTGCCAGTAGTAGCTGGACTAGCCCTTCCAACGAGCAGTACTTC. V gene TRBV19 combines with J gene TRBJ2-7; 8 positions agree with TRBD2. With V trimmed by 4 bases and J by 5 bases, 10 bases remained unmatched. In germline, CDR1 is LNHDA, CDR2 SQIVND (reference sequence). The CDR3 contains 15 residues.